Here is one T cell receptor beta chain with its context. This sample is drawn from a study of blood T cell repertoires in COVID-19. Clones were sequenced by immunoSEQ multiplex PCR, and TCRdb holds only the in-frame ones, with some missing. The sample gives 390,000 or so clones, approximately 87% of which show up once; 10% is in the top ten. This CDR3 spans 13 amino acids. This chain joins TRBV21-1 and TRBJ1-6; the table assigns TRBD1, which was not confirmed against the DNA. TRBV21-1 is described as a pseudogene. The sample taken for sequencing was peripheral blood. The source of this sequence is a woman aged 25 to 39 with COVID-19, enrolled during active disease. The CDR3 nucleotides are TGTGCCAGCAGCAAAGGGGGGCATTCACCCCTCCACTTT. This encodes CASSKGGHSPLHF.